This T cell receptor beta chain comes out of a study of blood T cells in healthy people across ages. CDR3 size: 14 residues. Trimming pared 8 bases from V and 0 bases from J, leaving 14 bases between. Looked up from germline, CDR1 is MDHEN and CDR2 is SYDVKM. Donor samples were obtained from healthy Caucasian individuals from Russia, aged about 6 to 95. This clonotype occurred a few times. A second 7 to 11 cycle PCR used barcoded and J-beta primers. In TCRdb, the 5' RACE reads were re-called with MiXCR into one record per CDR3 protein. Found here are 1.5 million to 2 million distinct CDR3 sequences, around half of them singletons; the top ten hold 2% to 2.5%.

Material: blood. The receptor was derived from a middle-aged woman in good health. J is TRBJ2-7 and V is TRBV28; D is unresolved. CDR3 nucleotide sequence: TGTGCCAGCCGTTCCTTGCCCCCCTCCTACGAGCAGTACTTC. This codes for CASRSLPPSYEQYF. The full variable domain, with the rest looked up from reference TRBV28 and TRBJ2-7, is DVKVTQSSRYLVKRTGEKVFLECVQDMDHENMFWYRQDPGLGLRLIYFSYDVKMKEKGDIPEGYSVSREKKERFSLILESASTNQTSMYLCASRSLPPSYEQYFGPGTRLTVT.